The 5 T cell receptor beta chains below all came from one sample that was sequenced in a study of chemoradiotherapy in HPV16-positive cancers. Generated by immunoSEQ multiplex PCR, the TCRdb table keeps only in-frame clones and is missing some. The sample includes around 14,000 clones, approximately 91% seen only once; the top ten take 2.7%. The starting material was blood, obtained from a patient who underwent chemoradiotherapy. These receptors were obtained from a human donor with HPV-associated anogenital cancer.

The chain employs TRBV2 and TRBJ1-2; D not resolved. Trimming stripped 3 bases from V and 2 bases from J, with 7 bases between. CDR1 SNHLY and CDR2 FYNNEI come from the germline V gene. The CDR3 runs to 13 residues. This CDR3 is CASSDEFNYGYTF. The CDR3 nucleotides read TGTGCCAGCAGTGATGAGTTCAACTATGGCTACACCTTC. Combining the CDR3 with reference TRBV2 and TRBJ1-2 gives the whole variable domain EPEVTQTPSHQVTQMGQEVILRCVPISNHLYFYWYRQILGQKVEFLVSFYNNEISEKSEIFDDQFSVERPDGSNFTLKIRSTKLEDSAMYFCASSDEFNYGYTFGSGTRLTVV.

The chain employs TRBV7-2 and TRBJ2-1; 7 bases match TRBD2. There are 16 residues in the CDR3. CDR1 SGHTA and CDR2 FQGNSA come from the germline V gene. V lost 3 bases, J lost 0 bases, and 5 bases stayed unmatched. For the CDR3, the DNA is TGTGCCAGCAGCTTGGTGGGGGGGAGCTCCTACAATGAGCAGTTCTTC. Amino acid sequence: CASSLVGGSSYNEQFF. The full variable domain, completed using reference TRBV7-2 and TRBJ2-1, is GAGVSQSPSNKVTEKGKDVELRCDPISGHTALYWYRQSLGQGLEFLIYFQGNSAPDKSGLPSDRFSAERTGGSVSTLTIQRTQQEDSAVYLCASSLVGGSSYNEQFFGPGTRLTVL.

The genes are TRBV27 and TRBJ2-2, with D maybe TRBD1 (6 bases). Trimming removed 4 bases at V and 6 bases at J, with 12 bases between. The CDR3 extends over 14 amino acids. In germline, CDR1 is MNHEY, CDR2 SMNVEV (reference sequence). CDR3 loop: CASSSNRVAGELFF. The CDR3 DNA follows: TGTGCCAGCAGTTCCAACAGGGTGGCCGGGGAGCTGTTTTTT.

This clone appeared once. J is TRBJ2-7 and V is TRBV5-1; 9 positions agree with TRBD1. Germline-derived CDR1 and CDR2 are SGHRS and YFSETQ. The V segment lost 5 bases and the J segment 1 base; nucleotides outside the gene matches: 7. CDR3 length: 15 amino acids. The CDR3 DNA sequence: TGCGCCAGCAGTTGGGGGACAGGGCCGTCCTACGAGCAGTACTTC. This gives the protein CASSWGTGPSYEQYF.

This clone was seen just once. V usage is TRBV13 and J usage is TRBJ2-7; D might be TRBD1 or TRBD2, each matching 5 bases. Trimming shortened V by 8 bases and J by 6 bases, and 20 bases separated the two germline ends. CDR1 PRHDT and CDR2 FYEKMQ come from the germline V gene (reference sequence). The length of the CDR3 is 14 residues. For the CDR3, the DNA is TGTGCCAGCGCCCAGGGACCGCCTGCCGGCGAGCAGTACTTC. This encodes CASAQGPPAGEQYF.